This is a list of T cell receptor beta chains from one sample in a study of shared clonotypes between healthy human individuals. Here immunoSEQ multiplex PCR was the method, and the copy in TCRdb shows in-frame clones only, minus some. The table shows fewer than 650,000 clones, with about 82% occurring only once. Sequencing was carried out using PBMCs. The receptors were gathered from a woman aged 35 to 49 in good health. Some clones in this sample may be carry-over from other donors' samples. The CDR3 runs from the conserved cysteine through the conserved F or W. The D gene is left open where the match is weak. Some rows have no size entry. The others give once, few or many, or a class for an expanded clone.

cdr3_nt cdr3_aa d_call clone_size j_call v_call
TGTGCCAGTACCCACCCGGGACAGAAACTTCAGCCCCAGCATTTT CASTHPGQKLQPQHF TRBD1 . TRBJ1-5 TRBV19
TGTGCCAGCAGCTGGGGCCGGGGGGATTTGTCGAATCAGCCCCAGCATTTT CASSWGRGDLSNQPQHF . . TRBJ1-5 TRBV5-8
TGTGCCAGCGGCCCTAGCGGGAGGGGGATCTACGAGCAGTACTTC CASGPSGRGIYEQYF TRBD2 . TRBJ2-7 TRBV14
TGTGCCAGCTCCTACACCGGGGAGCTGTTTTTT CASSYTGELFF . . TRBJ2-2 TRBV2
TGCGCCAGCAGCCCCGGGACAGGGGATTTTGGTGGCTACACCTTC CASSPGTGDFGGYTF TRBD1 . TRBJ1-2 TRBV5-1
TGCGCCAGCAGCGTATTGACAGGCTACGAGCAGTACTTC CASSVLTGYEQYF . . TRBJ2-7 TRBV5-1
TGTGCTAGCAGCCTTCTATCGAACCGGGGGGAGACCCAGTACTTC CASSLLSNRGETQYF . . TRBJ2-5 TRBV7-7
TGTGCCAGCAGCATCACTCAATACAGGGACCACGAGCAGTACTTC CASSITQYRDHEQYF . . TRBJ2-7 TRBV11-1
TGTGCCAGCAGTCCAGCGGGAGGGGGGGCGGCCAAAAACATTCAGTACTTC CASSPAGGGAAKNIQYF TRBD2 few TRBJ2-4 TRBV28
TGTGCCAGCAGCTTAACCGGGCAGCATAATGAAAAACTGTTTTTT CASSLTGQHNEKLFF . . TRBJ1-4 TRBV7-3
TGTGCCCTCGGAGCGGGAGGCTACAATGAGCAGTTCTTC CALGAGGYNEQFF TRBD2 . TRBJ2-1 TRBV25-1
TGTGCCAGCAGTATAACCAGGAAAGATACGCAGTATTTT CASSITRKDTQYF . . TRBJ2-3 TRBV27
TGCAGTGCTAGAGGACAGGGCGAGCAGTACTTC CSARGQGEQYF TRBD1 . TRBJ2-7 TRBV20-1
TGTGCCAGCAGCCACCTGACAGGAGCTCCGAACACCGGGGAGCTGTTTTTT CASSHLTGAPNTGELFF . few TRBJ2-2 TRBV14
TGCGCCAGCAGCTTGTCTCCCTCCTACGAGCAGTACTTC CASSLSPSYEQYF . many TRBJ2-7 TRBV5-1
TGTGCCAGCAGCACTCCGGGACACCTAGTAGAGACCCAGTACTTC CASSTPGHLVETQYF . . TRBJ2-5 TRBV5-6
TGTGCCAGCTCACCACGGGGACAGGGGAAGGGTGACACTGAAGCTTTCTTT CASSPRGQGKGDTEAFF TRBD1 . TRBJ1-1 TRBV18
TGCGCCAGCAGCCAAGGGCCCCCCAGCGGGTATAGCTCCTACAATGAGCAGTTCTTC CASSQGPPSGYSSYNEQFF . . TRBJ2-1 TRBV4-3
TGCGCCAGCAGCTTGAGGCCGAACACAGATACGCAGTATTTT CASSLRPNTDTQYF . . TRBJ2-3 TRBV5-1
TGTGCCAGCAGCGTAGAGCCTAGCGGGAGGGCCGGCACCGGGGAGCTGTTTTTT CASSVEPSGRAGTGELFF TRBD2 . TRBJ2-2 TRBV9
TGTGCCTGGAGTGTACGTGCGGCGGGGGTCTACAATGAGCAGTTCTTC CAWSVRAAGVYNEQFF TRBD2 . TRBJ2-1 TRBV30
TGTGCCACCAGCAGCCAGGGGGGGGGTGAAAAACTGTTTTTT CATSSQGGGEKLFF TRBD1 . TRBJ1-4 TRBV15
TGCAGCGCCAGACTAGCGGGAGGAAACAATGAGCAGTTCTTC CSARLAGGNNEQFF TRBD2 . TRBJ2-1 TRBV29-1
TGCAGCGTTGATGGCGGACCCAAAAACATTCAGTACTTC CSVDGGPKNIQYF . . TRBJ2-4 TRBV29-1
TGTGCCACCAGCAGAGGGGCTAGCGCGAACACCGGGGAGCTGTTTTTT CATSRGASANTGELFF . . TRBJ2-2 TRBV15
TGTGCCAGCAGCCCGGCGGGAGCCGAAGAGACCCAGTACTTC CASSPAGAEETQYF TRBD2 . TRBJ2-5 TRBV7-2
TGCGCCAGCAGTGACCCCTCCGGGACAGGGTCCTACGAGCAGTACTTC CASSDPSGTGSYEQYF TRBD1 once TRBJ2-7 TRBV10-2
TGTGCCAGTAGGCCGACTAGTAGCAACCTCTATGAGCAGTTCTTC CASRPTSSNLYEQFF . once TRBJ2-1 TRBV19
TGTGCCATCAGGCCGGGACTAGCGGGAGAGACCTACGAGCAGTACTTC CAIRPGLAGETYEQYF TRBD2 . TRBJ2-7 TRBV10-3
TGCAGCGTGGCTACAGGGAATCGGTACTATGGCTACACCTTC CSVATGNRYYGYTF . . TRBJ1-2 TRBV29-1
TGTGCCAGCAGCTTAGCCCTAGCGGGAGGCTTCTACGAGCAGTACTTC CASSLALAGGFYEQYF TRBD2 . TRBJ2-7 TRBV7-9
TGCGCCAGCAATGACGAGCAGTACTTC CASNDEQYF . . TRBJ2-7 TRBV10-1
TGTGCCAGCAGTCCCCGAGGGGGCATGGTAAAGACCCAGTACTTC CASSPRGGMVKTQYF TRBD1 . TRBJ2-5 TRBV28
TGTGCCAGCAGCCCCAGGCCGTTCGGGGAGCTGTTTTTT CASSPRPFGELFF . . TRBJ2-2 TRBV27
TGTGCCAGCAGCTTAGCGGGATCTGTAACAGATACGCAGTATTTT CASSLAGSVTDTQYF . few TRBJ2-3 TRBV7-3
TGTGCCAGCAGCCCCCCTGCTCGGGATGAGCAGTTCTTC CASSPPARDEQFF . many TRBJ2-1 TRBV7-8
TGTGCCAGCAGCTCCTGGACTAGCGGGAACCAAGAGACCCAGTACTTC CASSSWTSGNQETQYF TRBD2 . TRBJ2-5 TRBV5-4
TGCGCCAGCAGCTTGGATCATATCGGCCGGGACACCATATATTTT CASSLDHIGRDTIYF . . TRBJ1-3 TRBV5-1
TGTGCCAGCAATTCTGGAGTTCTCTCTTACGAGCAGTACTTC CASNSGVLSYEQYF . . TRBJ2-7 TRBV28
TGTGCCAGCAGTTACTCGACAGGGACAGTGTATACGCAGTATTTT CASSYSTGTVYTQYF TRBD1 . TRBJ2-3 TRBV6-6
TGTGCCAGCTCCGGGCCCAACCCCTACGAGCAGTACTTC CASSGPNPYEQYF . . TRBJ2-7 TRBV6-1
TGTGCCAGCAGCTTAGGAGCATTAAGCTCCTACAATGAGCAGTTCTTC CASSLGALSSYNEQFF . . TRBJ2-1 TRBV7-8
TGTGCCAGCAGCTTGCCGCGAGAGGGGGGAGATACGCAGTATTTT CASSLPREGGDTQYF . . TRBJ2-3 TRBV5-4
TGTGCCAGCATCGGGAGAGATGAGCAGTTCTTC CASIGRDEQFF . few TRBJ2-1 TRBV25-1
TGCGCCAGCAGCCAACAACCGGGGACCGGACTACCTGGGGCCAACGTCCTGACTTTC CASSQQPGTGLPGANVLTF . . TRBJ2-6 TRBV4-3
TGCGCCAGCAGCCAAGCGGGAACTTACCAAGAGACCCAGTACTTC CASSQAGTYQETQYF . . TRBJ2-5 TRBV4-3
TGTGCCAGCAAGACGGGGACAGGGGGCTTCAATGAGCAGTTCTTC CASKTGTGGFNEQFF TRBD1 . TRBJ2-1 TRBV2